What follows describes a single T cell receptor (beta chain). This clonotype appeared once. The antigen this receptor binds is unknown. No much larger clone is present one base from it, and per-base qualities are unavailable. Sequencing took place on an Illumina NovaSeq 6000. Using 5'RACE with constant-segment primers, TCRalpha and TCRbeta cDNA libraries were constructed, with sample barcodes and unique molecular identifiers added in the process. Trizol reagent was used to extract RNA from every sample. The libraries were amplified in two PCR steps, and the second step added a second sample barcode and Illumina TruSeq adapters. The libraries were sequenced on an Illumina NovaSeq using 2 x 150 bp paired-end reads. On the authors' methods: Reads were demultiplexed and collapsed into UMI-guided consensus sequences with migec v1.2.7. With mixcr v2.1.11, UMI consensuses were aligned to TRA and TRB V and J templates and assembled into clonotypes. A clonotype was counted as expanded or contracted only when both edgeR and NoisET called the clonotype significant, with the noise models trained on biological replicates. For edgeR calls, the cutoffs were a false discovery rate-adjusted p below 0.01 and a log2 fold-change threshold of 1. As an exploratory analysis of dynamics, max-normalized trajectories of the 1000 most abundant clonotypes were examined by PCA with hierarchical clustering. Each responding clone was given a CD4 or CD8 phenotype based on the CD4+ and CD8+ repertoires, which had been sequenced separately. TCRdb redid the processing of the public reads, applying fastp at Q25 and MiXCR, and retained in-frame beta chains. Here each entry gathers all rows of one CDR3 protein and keeps the most common genes and DNA. TCRdb's processing, not the study's, gives the V and J calls here. The sample table lists hundreds of thousands of distinct CDR3 sequences, about 23% of them with a count of one. The ten largest clones take up around an eighth of the sample.

The sample comes from a study of T-cell memory formation after mild COVID-19 (dated by TCRdb to about 2021). For the study in its entirety: Most TCR sequence clusters were specific to one of the two donors. T-cell clones expanding and contracting after mild COVID-19 in a couple of donors were tracked by longitudinal TCRalpha and TCRbeta repertoire sequencing. Two young, previously healthy adult volunteers, one female and one male, were included in the cohort.

On the study overall, not on this receptor specifically: SARS-CoV-2 specificity was not confirmed for the second-wave clones peaking on day 37. Some responding clones were detected in pre-infection memory, suggesting pre-existing cross-reactive memory T cells joined the SARS-CoV-2 response. The study included only a couple of mild cases, and larger cohorts that include severe cases with pre-infection samples were judged to be necessary. Contracting CD4+ clones appeared mostly in the CM and EM memory subsets, whereas CD8+ clones were enriched in EMRA. Balanced CD4/CD8 phenotypes were observed for clones contracting from day 15 to 85, whereas a bias towards CD4+ was observed for a second wave of clones expanding from day 15 to 37.

The CDR3 sequence holds 18 residues, the cysteine and phenylalanine included. Only the CDR3 DNA is retained, 54 bases long and in frame from the first base. V is pruned by 4 bases and J by 0 bases, leaving 12 bases of the junction without a gene match. In the germline V gene, CDR1 corresponds to MGHRA and CDR2 to YSYEKL. PBMCs were isolated by Ficoll-Paque density gradient centrifugation. The chain uses TRBV4-1 and TRBJ1-5; 7 bases in the middle match TRBD1. This TCR was recovered from an adult woman who had mild COVID-19 (a few samples of this study predate the infection). The sample titles of this study are shuffled in the database, so cell type and time point are left out; the donor was told from shared clones. Sample: PBMCs or a T cell subset sorted from them (not recorded which). The CDR3 region: CASSPDRGGLYSNQPQHF. The nucleotide sequence reads TGCGCCAGCAGCCCGGATAGAGGGGGCCTTTATAGCAATCAGCCCCAGCATTTT.